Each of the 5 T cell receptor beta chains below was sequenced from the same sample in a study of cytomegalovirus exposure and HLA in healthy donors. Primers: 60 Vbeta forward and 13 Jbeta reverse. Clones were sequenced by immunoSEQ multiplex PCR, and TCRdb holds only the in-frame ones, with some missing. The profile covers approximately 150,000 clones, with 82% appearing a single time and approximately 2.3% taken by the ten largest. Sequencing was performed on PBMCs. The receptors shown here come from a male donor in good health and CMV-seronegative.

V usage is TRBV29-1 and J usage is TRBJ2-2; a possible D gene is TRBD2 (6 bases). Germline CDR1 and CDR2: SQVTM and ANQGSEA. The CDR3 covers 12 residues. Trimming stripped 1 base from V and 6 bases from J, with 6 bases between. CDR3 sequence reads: CSVEGGAGELFF. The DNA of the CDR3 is TGCAGCGTTGAAGGGGGGGCCGGGGAGCTGTTTTTT.

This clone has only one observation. CDR3 nucleotide sequence: TGTGCCTGTCGACAGCCCCTACAAGAGACCCAGTACTTC. Amino acid sequence: CACRQPLQETQYF. The gene calls are TRBV30 and TRBJ2-5; tentative D call: TRBD1 (5 bases). CDR1 is GTSNPN, CDR2 SVGIG, per germline (reference sequence). V lost 6 bases to trimming and J lost 2 bases, with 13 bases between them. There are 13 residues in the CDR3. Supplemented by reference TRBV30 and TRBJ2-5, the full variable domain reads SQTIHQWPATLVQPVGSPLSLECTVEGTSNPNLYWYRQAAGRGLQLLFYSVGIGQISSEVPQNLSASRPQDRQFILSSKKLLLSDSGFYLCACRQPLQETQYFGPGTRLLVL.

The CDR3 nucleotides read TGTGCCAGAAGCTTAATCGGGGCTGAAGCTTTCTTT. As protein: CARSLIGAEAFF. The chain uses TRBV5-3 and TRBJ1-1; D not certain. TRBV5-3 is an open reading frame whose function is uncertain. CDR3 size: 12 residues. V lost 2 bases to trimming and J lost 6 bases, with 8 bases between them.

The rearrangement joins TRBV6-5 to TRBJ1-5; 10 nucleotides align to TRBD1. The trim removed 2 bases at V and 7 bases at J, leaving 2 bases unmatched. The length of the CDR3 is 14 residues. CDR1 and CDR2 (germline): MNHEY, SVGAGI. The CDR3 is CASSYRQGAQPQHF. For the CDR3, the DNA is TGTGCCAGCAGTTACAGACAGGGGGCACAGCCCCAGCATTTT.

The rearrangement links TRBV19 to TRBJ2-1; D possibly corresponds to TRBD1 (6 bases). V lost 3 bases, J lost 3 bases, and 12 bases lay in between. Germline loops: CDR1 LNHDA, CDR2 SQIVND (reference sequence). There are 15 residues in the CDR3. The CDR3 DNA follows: TGTGCCAGTAGTATCGCGACCAGGGGCTACAATGAGCAGTTCTTC. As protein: CASSIATRGYNEQFF. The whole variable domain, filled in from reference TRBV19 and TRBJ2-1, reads DGGITQSPKYLFRKEGQNVTLSCEQNLNHDAMYWYRQDPGQGLRLIYYSQIVNDFQKGDIAEGYSVSREKKESFPLTVTSAQKNPTAFYLCASSIATRGYNEQFFGPGTRLTVL.